This section outlines one T cell receptor (beta chain) sequence together with its context. Its antigen is unidentified. The data belong to a study of T cell responses to AZD1222 COVID-19 vaccine. Findings and limits, study-wide: The sample set comprised mostly white British donors with more females, and clonal diversity was possibly underestimated. Repertoires were obtained only post-peak T cell response. There were vaccine-associated CD4 TCRs across spike, dominant at 160-218 and 743-854. Increased Spike-specific TCR breadth and depth were observed after two AZD1222 doses.

CDR3 length: 14 residues. CDR1 is MNHNS, CDR2 SASEGT, per germline. With 0 bases removed from V and 4 bases from J, the gap between germline ends came to 7 bases. Measured with immunoSEQ multiplex PCR; TCRdb has only the in-frame clones, and not every one. The sample lists approximately 92,000 clones; roughly nine tenths were seen once. The sample in question was peripheral blood, obtained on day 0 of AZD1222 vaccination. The TCR comes from an adult in good health. The chain links TRBV6-1 to TRBJ1-5; D possibly corresponds to TRBD1 (6 bases). CDR3 in amino acids: CASSEADRNQPQHF. CDR3 DNA sequence: TGTGCCAGCAGTGAAGCCGACAGGAATCAGCCCCAGCATTTT.